This entry is about one TCR beta chain. This entry comes from a study of blood T cell repertoires in COVID-19. Whole-study context: Samples of COVID-19 (acute and convalescent) were obtained from the United States, Italy and Spain. T cells, B-cell-depleted T cells, or PBMCs supplied cDNA or gDNA.

Authors' methods: Estimation of nucleated cell counts relied on the amplification of reference gene primers. Assay used: immunoSEQ multiplex PCR; TCRdb lists only in-frame clones, some missing. V and J calls and clone size are those listed in that table; D and trimming were worked out from the DNA. The sample has a few hundred thousand clones; 88% are singletons. The CDR3 loop spans 14 amino acids. Germline V lookup: CDR1 SGHTA, CDR2 FQGNSA. V was trimmed by 4 bases and J by 0 bases, leaving 10 bases between them. What was sequenced was peripheral blood. The sequence was collected from a man in his sixties who had recovered from COVID-19. V usage is TRBV7-2 and J usage is TRBJ2-7; D may be TRBD2 (5 bases). The CDR3 sequence: CASSYLGDSYEQYF. CDR3 DNA sequence: TGTGCCAGCAGCTACCTCGGGGACTCCTACGAGCAGTACTTC.